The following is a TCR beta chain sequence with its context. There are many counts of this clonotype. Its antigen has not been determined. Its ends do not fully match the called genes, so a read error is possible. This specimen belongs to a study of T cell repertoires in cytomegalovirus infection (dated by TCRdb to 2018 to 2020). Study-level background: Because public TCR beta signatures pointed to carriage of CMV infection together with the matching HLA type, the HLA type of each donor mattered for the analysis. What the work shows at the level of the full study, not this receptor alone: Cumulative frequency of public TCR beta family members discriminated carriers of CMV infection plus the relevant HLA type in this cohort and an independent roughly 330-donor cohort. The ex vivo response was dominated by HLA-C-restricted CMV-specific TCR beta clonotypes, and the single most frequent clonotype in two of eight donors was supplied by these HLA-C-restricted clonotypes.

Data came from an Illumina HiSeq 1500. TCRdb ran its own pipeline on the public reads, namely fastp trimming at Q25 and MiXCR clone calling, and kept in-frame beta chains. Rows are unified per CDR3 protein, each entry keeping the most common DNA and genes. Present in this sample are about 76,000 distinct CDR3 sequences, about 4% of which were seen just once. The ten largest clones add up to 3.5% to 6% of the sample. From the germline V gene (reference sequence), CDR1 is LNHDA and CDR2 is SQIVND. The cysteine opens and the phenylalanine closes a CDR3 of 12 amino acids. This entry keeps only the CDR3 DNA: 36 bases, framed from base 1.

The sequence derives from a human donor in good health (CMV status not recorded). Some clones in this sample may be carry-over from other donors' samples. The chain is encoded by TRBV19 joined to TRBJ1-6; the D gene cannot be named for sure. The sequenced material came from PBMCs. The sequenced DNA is TGTGCCAGTAGTCAGAATAAATCACCCCTCCACTTT. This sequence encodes CASSQNKSPLHF.